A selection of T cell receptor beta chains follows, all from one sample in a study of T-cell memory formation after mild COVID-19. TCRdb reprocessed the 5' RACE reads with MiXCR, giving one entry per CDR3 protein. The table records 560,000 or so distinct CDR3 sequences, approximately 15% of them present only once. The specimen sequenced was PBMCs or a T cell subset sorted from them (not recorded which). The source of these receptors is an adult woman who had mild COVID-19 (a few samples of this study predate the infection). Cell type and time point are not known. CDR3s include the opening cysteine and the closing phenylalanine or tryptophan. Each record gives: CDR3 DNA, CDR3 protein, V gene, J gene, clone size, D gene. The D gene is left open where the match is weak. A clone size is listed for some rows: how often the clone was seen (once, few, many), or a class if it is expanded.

DNA: TGTGCCAGCAGTGAGGGACAGACTAGCACAGATACGCAGTATTTT
CDR3: CASSEGQTSTDTQYF
V: TRBV6-4
J: TRBJ2-3
size: -
D: TRBD1

DNA: TGTGCCAGCAACCGCGTCTGGCGGGGGGCACGGATGAATGAGCAGTTCTTC
CDR3: CASNRVWRGARMNEQFF
V: TRBV2
J: TRBJ2-1
size: few
D: TRBD2

DNA: -
CDR3: CISVPEASPFGLAGVVGDEQFF
V: TRBV7-5
J: TRBJ2-1
size: few
D: -

DNA: TGTGCCAGCAGCCTACCCGACCGGGGTGAAGCTAGCACAGATACGCAGTATTTT
CDR3: CASSLPDRGEASTDTQYF
V: TRBV27
J: TRBJ2-3
size: -
D: -

DNA: TGTGCCAGCTCACCCCAGACAGGCCTGGACGGCTACACCTTC
CDR3: CASSPQTGLDGYTF
V: TRBV18
J: TRBJ1-2
size: few
D: -

DNA: TGTGCCAGCAGTTTTAACCAGGGTACGCAGTATTTT
CDR3: CASSFNQGTQYF
V: TRBV12-3/TRBV12-4
J: TRBJ2-3
size: many
D: -

DNA: TGCGCCAGCACCACACAGGGAACTGAAGCTTTCTTT
CDR3: CASTTQGTEAFF
V: TRBV5-1
J: TRBJ1-1
size: few
D: -

DNA: TGTGCCACCAGCCAGTTTGGCCGCGGCAAAGAGACCCAGTACTTC
CDR3: CATSQFGRGKETQYF
V: TRBV15
J: TRBJ2-5
size: -
D: -

DNA: TGTGCCAGCAGCTTAGCCGGGACTAGCGGGGCTTTTGGTCTAACCGGGGAGCTGTTTTTT
CDR3: CASSLAGTSGAFGLTGELFF
V: TRBV7-9
J: TRBJ2-2
size: -
D: TRBD2

DNA: TGTGCCAGCAGTTTGACTAGCGGGGGGATCTACGAGCAGTACTTC
CDR3: CASSLTSGGIYEQYF
V: TRBV12-3/TRBV12-4
J: TRBJ2-7
size: -
D: TRBD2

DNA: TGTGCCAGCAGCTCGTACAGCCTCCAAGAGACCCAGTACTTC
CDR3: CASSSYSLQETQYF
V: TRBV7-2
J: TRBJ2-5
size: many
D: -

DNA: TGCGCCAGCAGCCATCTTCTTATCGGGGGCCTTAACACCGGGGAGCTGTTTTTT
CDR3: CASSHLLIGGLNTGELFF
V: TRBV4-1
J: TRBJ2-2
size: -
D: -

DNA: TGTGCCAGCAGTGACTCAGGCCCCTCCTATGGCTACACCTTC
CDR3: CASSDSGPSYGYTF
V: TRBV2
J: TRBJ1-2
size: once
D: -

DNA: TGTGCCAGCAGTCCGGACAGGAGGAGCAATCAGCCCCAGCATTTT
CDR3: CASSPDRRSNQPQHF
V: TRBV12-3/TRBV12-4
J: TRBJ1-5
size: -
D: TRBD1

DNA: TGTGCCAGCAGTTACGGTTTCGGGAGCACTGAAGCTTTCTTT
CDR3: CASSYGFGSTEAFF
V: TRBV6-5
J: TRBJ1-1
size: few
D: -

DNA: TGTGCCAGCAGCTTCCGGGACGAAACAGATACGCAGTATTTT
CDR3: CASSFRDETDTQYF
V: TRBV7-3
J: TRBJ2-3
size: once
D: -

DNA: TGCGCCAGCACCACCGGGGGACGGATCTCTGGGGCCAACGTCCTGACTTTC
CDR3: CASTTGGRISGANVLTF
V: TRBV5-1
J: TRBJ2-6
size: -
D: -

DNA: TGCGCCAGCAGCTTGGGAGGGAGCGGTAGCACAGATACGCAGTATTTT
CDR3: CASSLGGSGSTDTQYF
V: TRBV5-1
J: TRBJ2-3
size: few
D: -

DNA: TGTGCCAGCAGCGTCTCTGACGCGTACGGTGGGGAGCAGTACTTC
CDR3: CASSVSDAYGGEQYF
V: TRBV9
J: TRBJ2-7
size: few
D: -

DNA: TGTGCCAGCAGCCGTAGCGGGGGCTGGTACAATGAGCAGTTCTTC
CDR3: CASSRSGGWYNEQFF
V: TRBV7-2
J: TRBJ2-1
size: -
D: TRBD2

DNA: TGCAGTGCAGATCGTGCAGGATTAGATCAGCCCCAGCATTTT
CDR3: CSADRAGLDQPQHF
V: TRBV20-1
J: TRBJ1-5
size: few
D: -

DNA: TGCAGCGTTGGGGCCGGGACAGGGAATGAAAAACTGTTTTTT
CDR3: CSVGAGTGNEKLFF
V: TRBV29-1
J: TRBJ1-4
size: -
D: TRBD1

DNA: TGTGCCAGCAGCTCCCCGACAGGCTGGGACTCTGGGGCCAACGTCCTGACTTTC
CDR3: CASSSPTGWDSGANVLTF
V: TRBV5-6
J: TRBJ2-6
size: -
D: -

DNA: TGTGCCAGCGCAACACTAGCGGGAGGGTGGAATGAGCAGTTCTTC
CDR3: CASATLAGGWNEQFF
V: TRBV27
J: TRBJ2-1
size: few
D: TRBD2

DNA: TGTGCCAGCAGTCGTATGCACCAAGAGACCCAGTACTTC
CDR3: CASSRMHQETQYF
V: TRBV28
J: TRBJ2-5
size: few
D: -

DNA: TGTGCCATCAGTGGGATCTCCTGGCACGAGCAGTACTTC
CDR3: CAISGISWHEQYF
V: TRBV10-3
J: TRBJ2-7
size: few
D: -

DNA: TGTGCCAGCAGTTACCAGGGGGCGAATGAGCAGTTCTTC
CDR3: CASSYQGANEQFF
V: TRBV6-5
J: TRBJ2-1
size: few
D: TRBD1

DNA: TGCAGTGCTACTAGCGGGAGAAGCTCCTACGAGCAGTACTTC
CDR3: CSATSGRSSYEQYF
V: TRBV20-1
J: TRBJ2-7
size: few
D: TRBD2

DNA: TGTGCCAGTAGTATAGACCTGGCCTCCAGTTTAGCCTACGGCTACACCTTC
CDR3: CASSIDLASSLAYGYTF
V: TRBV19
J: TRBJ1-2
size: -
D: -

DNA: TGTGCCACCAGTGGGGCTAGCGGGAGGCTTGGCATTTACGAGCAGTACTTC
CDR3: CATSGASGRLGIYEQYF
V: TRBV24-1
J: TRBJ2-7
size: -
D: TRBD2

DNA: TGTGCCAGCAGTTTAAAGCAGACGGGGTATGGCTACACCTTC
CDR3: CASSLKQTGYGYTF
V: TRBV6-6
J: TRBJ1-2
size: few
D: -

DNA: TGTGCCAGCAGCTCCTCCCTGACAGGGGGAGAGTCACCCCTCCACTTT
CDR3: CASSSSLTGGESPLHF
V: TRBV7-8
J: TRBJ1-6
size: few
D: TRBD1

DNA: TGTGCCAGCAGCCCCGGGACTACTTCCTACGAGCAGTACTTC
CDR3: CASSPGTTSYEQYF
V: TRBV18
J: TRBJ2-7
size: many
D: TRBD2

DNA: TGCAGCGTTGAAGCCGCCGGGCGAAACACCGGGGAGCTGTTTTTT
CDR3: CSVEAAGRNTGELFF
V: TRBV29-1
J: TRBJ2-2
size: few
D: -

DNA: TGCAGCGCCCTGACAGGCACCTACAATGAGCAGTTCTTC
CDR3: CSALTGTYNEQFF
V: TRBV29-1
J: TRBJ2-1
size: few
D: -

DNA: TGTGCCAGCAGTTACGTCGACATAACGATCTCTGGAAACACCATATATTTT
CDR3: CASSYVDITISGNTIYF
V: TRBV6-2/TRBV6-3
J: TRBJ1-3
size: few
D: -

DNA: TGTGCCAGCAGCTTATTCTCAGGGCTTAATGAGCAGTTCTTC
CDR3: CASSLFSGLNEQFF
V: TRBV7-3
J: TRBJ2-1
size: many
D: -

DNA: TGTGCCAGCAGCTTGATCCAGGGGATGCACTATGGCTACACCTTC
CDR3: CASSLIQGMHYGYTF
V: TRBV5-5
J: TRBJ1-2
size: -
D: -

DNA: TGTGCCAGCAGCTTAGCGGGGGCCCTATACAGGGTGAACACTGAAGCTTTCTTT
CDR3: CASSLAGALYRVNTEAFF
V: TRBV7-9
J: TRBJ1-1
size: few
D: -

DNA: TGTGCCAGCAGCCAGAAATCTAGCGCTAGCCCGTTAGAGACCCAGTACTTC
CDR3: CASSQKSSASPLETQYF
V: TRBV14
J: TRBJ2-5
size: -
D: -

DNA: TGTGCCATCAGTGAGTGGGGGGGGAATCAGCCCCAGCATTTT
CDR3: CAISEWGGNQPQHF
V: TRBV10-3
J: TRBJ1-5
size: few
D: -

DNA: TGTGCCAGCAGGCCATCCACCGGGGAGCTGTTTTTT
CDR3: CASRPSTGELFF
V: TRBV6-2/TRBV6-3
J: TRBJ2-2
size: -
D: -

DNA: TGTGCCAGCAGTTACCTAAGCCTGGAGGGGAATCAGCCCCAGCATTTT
CDR3: CASSYLSLEGNQPQHF
V: TRBV6-6
J: TRBJ1-5
size: -
D: -

DNA: TGCGCCAGCAGTCAGGGATACCTGTCGAACTACGAGCAGTACTTC
CDR3: CASSQGYLSNYEQYF
V: TRBV23-1
J: TRBJ2-7
size: few
D: -

DNA: TGTGCCAGCAGCTTGTTTGATGAGCAGTTCTTC
CDR3: CASSLFDEQFF
V: TRBV5-6
J: TRBJ2-1
size: many
D: -